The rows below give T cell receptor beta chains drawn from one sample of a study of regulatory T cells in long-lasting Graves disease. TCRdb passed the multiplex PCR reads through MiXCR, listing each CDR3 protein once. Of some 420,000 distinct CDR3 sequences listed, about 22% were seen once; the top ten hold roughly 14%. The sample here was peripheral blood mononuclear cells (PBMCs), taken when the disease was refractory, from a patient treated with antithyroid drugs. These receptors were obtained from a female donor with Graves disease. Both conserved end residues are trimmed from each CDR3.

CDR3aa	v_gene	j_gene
ASRKGQVERETQY	TRBV12-3/TRBV12-4	TRBJ2-5
AISVGQPQEQF	TRBV10-3	TRBJ2-1
ASSPEGGSSYEQY	TRBV12-3/TRBV12-4	TRBJ2-7
AWSGVSDKGGQTQY	TRBV30	TRBJ2-5
ASSSDTYSNQPQH	TRBV7-2	TRBJ1-5
SARPTGTDTQY	TRBV20-1	TRBJ2-3
ASTTTSGGQETQY	TRBV2	TRBJ2-5
ASSLAGREPQH	TRBV7-9	TRBJ1-5
ASSLGGPQETQY	TRBV11-2	TRBJ2-5
ASTPTGTNSPLH	TRBV12-3/TRBV12-4	TRBJ1-6
ASSFFPPVAGANVLT	TRBV27	TRBJ2-6
ASSPQWGNTGELF	TRBV7-9	TRBJ2-2
ASTPRTVDSPLH	TRBV10-1	TRBJ1-6
ASNPLPINQPQH	TRBV27	TRBJ1-5
ASLGLVGNTEAF	TRBV12-3/TRBV12-4	TRBJ1-1
ASRLAGGPQETQY	TRBV2	TRBJ2-5
ASSAGTASNQPQH	TRBV9	TRBJ1-5
ASLSTGLLNQPQH	TRBV2	TRBJ1-5
AGWNTGELF	TRBV30	TRBJ2-2
ASSVALQNSPLH	TRBV9	TRBJ1-6
SARGLRDPNTGELF	TRBV20-1	TRBJ2-2
ASSHSYEQC	TRBV14	TRBJ2-7
ASTPAGGLRETQY	TRBV19	TRBJ2-5